This TCR beta chain derives from a study of blood T cells in healthy people across ages. Study-level findings and limits: Significant beta diversity loss was already apparent by age around 40, declining roughly linearly.

A J-beta primer mix and a sample-barcoded 5' primer were used in a second PCR of about 7 to 12 cycles. TCRdb recomputed calls from the 5' RACE reads with MiXCR, one row per CDR3 protein. This sample has about 730,000 distinct CDR3 sequences; roughly 45% occur once, and the top ten carry more than 20%. Germline CDR1 is DFQATT and CDR2 is SNEGSKA (reference sequence). The CDR3 sequence is 14 residues long. The V and J ends lost 2 bases and 1 base respectively, with 11 bases between them. This clonotype appeared a few times. The antigen remains unidentified. Total RNA was isolated from each sample in quantities of at least 5.5 micrograms.

The sample taken for sequencing was blood. The chain uses TRBV20-1 and TRBJ1-1; D remains ambiguous. The clonotype was recovered from a woman aged 60-70 years in good health. CDR3 protein: CSARITVRNTEAFF. CDR3 in DNA: TGCAGTGCTAGAATCACGGTTAGGAACACTGAAGCTTTCTTT.